This T cell receptor (beta chain) was profiled in a study of cytomegalovirus exposure and HLA in healthy donors. On the study more broadly: T cells numbering about 179 million yielded around 120 million unique TCR beta sequences in an earlier analysis. Study-wide findings and caveats: The records held CMV serostatus as the only immune exposure information.

Primers for the PCR totalled 60 Vbeta and 13 Jbeta. This table comes from immunoSEQ multiplex PCR, and its TCRdb copy is limited to in-frame clones, with some not included. The data contain around 140,000 clones, about 61% of them seen just once; the ten biggest clones take up approximately 2.5%. CDR1 is SGHRS and CDR2 is YFSETQ in the germline V gene. The CDR3 totals 15 residues. The V gene lost 6 bases and the J gene lost 0 bases, with 14 bases spanning the gap. Worth noting for this clone: What it recognizes is unknown.

The sequenced sample consisted of PBMCs. This sequence originates from a woman between 40 and 50 years old in good health and CMV-seronegative. The rearrangement links TRBV5-1 to TRBJ2-3; D is unresolved. DNA of the CDR3: TGCGCCAGCACTATGATCCCCGTTAGCACAGATACGCAGTATTTT. As protein: CASTMIPVSTDTQYF.